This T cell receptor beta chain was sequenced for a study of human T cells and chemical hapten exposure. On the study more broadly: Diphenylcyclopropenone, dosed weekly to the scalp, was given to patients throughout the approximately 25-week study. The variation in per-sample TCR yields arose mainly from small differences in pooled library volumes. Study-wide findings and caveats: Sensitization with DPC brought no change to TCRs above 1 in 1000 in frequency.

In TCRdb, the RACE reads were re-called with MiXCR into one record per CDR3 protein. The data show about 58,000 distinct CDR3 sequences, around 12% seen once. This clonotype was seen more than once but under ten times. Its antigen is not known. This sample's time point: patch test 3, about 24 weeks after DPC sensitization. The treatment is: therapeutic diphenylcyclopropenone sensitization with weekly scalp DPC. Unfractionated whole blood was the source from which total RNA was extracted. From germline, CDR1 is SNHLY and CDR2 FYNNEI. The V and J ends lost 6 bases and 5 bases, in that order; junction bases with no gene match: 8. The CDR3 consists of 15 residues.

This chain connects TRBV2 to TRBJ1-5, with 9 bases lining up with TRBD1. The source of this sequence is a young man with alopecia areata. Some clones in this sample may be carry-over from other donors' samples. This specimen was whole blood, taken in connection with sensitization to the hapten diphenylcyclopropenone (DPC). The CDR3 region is CASSVLTGGDQPQHF. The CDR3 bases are TGTGCCAGCAGCGTACTGACAGGGGGAGATCAGCCCCAGCATTTT.